The subject of this entry is one T cell receptor (beta chain). Its antigen remains unknown. Of the isolated RNA, all was reverse transcribed, and so the sequenced material was expressed TCRB transcripts. Clones were read by immunoSEQ multiplex PCR, and TCRdb kept only the in-frame ones, dropping some. Among about 900,000 clones listed, 17% were seen once. These data belong to a study of beta chain features in type 1 diabetes. CDR3 size: 15 residues. Germline V gene data show CDR1 as SGHAT and CDR2 as FQNNGV. The junction had 8 bases not matched to a gene; V was cut back by 5 bases and J by 2 bases. Findings and limits, study-wide: cDNA sequencing could over-represent cells with high TCR expression.

Sequenced input: naive CD4+ T cells from blood. The sequence was collected from a young woman in good health. The chain is built from TRBV11-2 and TRBJ2-7; 8 nucleotides line up with TRBD2. The CDR3 protein is CASSKAGANTYEQYF. The CDR3 DNA follows: TGTGCCAGCAGCAAAGCGGGGGCTAATACCTACGAGCAGTACTTC.